The 29 T cell receptor beta chains below were found in one sample sequenced in a study of tumor-infiltrating lymphocytes in localized non-small cell lung cancer. Assay used: immunoSEQ multiplex PCR; TCRdb lists only in-frame clones, some missing. The data show approximately 15,000 clones, over 35% seen once. The sequenced sample consisted of lung tumor tissue. Receptors originate from a human donor with non-small cell lung cancer.

V gene TRBV5-4 combines with J gene TRBJ2-3, with D possibly TRBD2 on 5 matching bases. This CDR3 has 15 amino acids. V was trimmed by 1 base and J by 2 bases, leaving 11 bases between them. Per germline, CDR1 SGHNT and CDR2 YYREEE (reference sequence). CDR3 sequence (DNA): TGTGCCAGCAGCTTGTTAGACCTAGCCACAGATACGCAGTATTTT. It yields the protein CASSLLDLATDTQYF.

The J gene is TRBJ2-5, the V gene TRBV9, with D hard to call. Trimming stripped 3 bases from V and 4 bases from J, with 13 bases between. The germline V gene has CDR1 SGDLS and CDR2 YYNGEE. This CDR3 has 14 amino acids. CDR3 bases: TGTGCCAGCAGCGCCTCCCTTTATTCAGAGACCCAGTACTTC. This encodes CASSASLYSETQYF.

The rearrangement joins TRBV7-2 to TRBJ2-7; no definite D call. Trimming pared 5 bases from V and 2 bases from J, leaving 13 bases between. The CDR3 is made up of 14 amino acids. In germline, CDR1 is SGHTA, CDR2 FQGNSA. The CDR3 region has the DNA TGTGCCAGCAGCCGAAGTGGGCTCGCCTACGAGCAGTACTTC. Translation gives CASSRSGLAYEQYF.

The chain joins TRBV21-1 to TRBJ2-2; TRBD1 is the table's D call, not checked against the DNA. TRBV21-1 is classified as a pseudogene. CDR3 length: 15 amino acids. DNA of the CDR3: TGTGCCAGCAGCACTTACAGGGGGCTGGGCGGGGAGCTGTTTTTT. Protein: CASSTYRGLGGELFF.

The chain uses TRBV19 and TRBJ2-4, with D unclear. The V end lost 2 bases, the J end lost 1 base, and 18 bases lay between the germline ends. The CDR3 consists of 18 residues. CDR1 is LNHDA, CDR2 SQIVND, per germline (reference sequence). This CDR3 is CASSIPHVRRDAKNIQYF. The CDR3 DNA is TGTGCCAGTAGTATACCCCACGTCAGACGAGACGCCAAAAACATTCAGTACTTC.

This clone is classed as medium-sized (0.01 to 0.1%). The chain has TRBV5-3 and TRBJ2-1; the match to TRBD2 covers 14 bases. TRBV5-3 qualifies as an ORF whose function is uncertain. The CDR3 loop spans 18 amino acids. The ends lost 0 bases at V and 5 bases at J; junction bases unmatched: 7. CDR3 protein: CARSLGLAGGHLNNEQFF. CDR3 nucleotides: TGTGCCAGAAGCTTGGGACTAGCGGGGGGGCATTTGAACAATGAGCAGTTCTTC.

This chain connects TRBV15 to TRBJ2-2, with D unclear. Germline assignment: CDR1 LNHNV and CDR2 YYDKDF (reference sequence). This CDR3 is built from 15 residues. V shed 1 base and J shed 2 bases, with 8 bases lying between them. CDR3 coding DNA: TGTGCCACCAGCAGAGGGGCAGCTAACACCGGGGAGCTGTTTTTT. Protein product: CATSRGAANTGELFF.

The rearrangement joins TRBV7-2 to TRBJ1-4; the match to TRBD1 covers 9 bases. With 5 bases clipped from V and 7 bases from J, the junction kept 8 bases outside the gene matches. Germline lookup yields CDR1 SGHTA and CDR2 FQGNSA. The CDR3 consists of 15 residues. The CDR3 is CASSAGQGGGEKLFF. Here the CDR3 DNA reads TGTGCCAGCAGCGCGGGACAGGGCGGCGGTGAAAAACTGTTTTTT.

The chain employs TRBV19 and TRBJ2-1, with 9 bases identical to TRBD2. Trimming at V came to 2 bases and at J to 7 bases, leaving 6 bases not matched to a gene. Germline CDR1 LNHDA, CDR2 SQIVND (reference sequence). This CDR3 is 15 amino acids long. The CDR3 nucleotides read TGTGCCAGTAGTATAATGGCGGGGGGGCAGAATGAGCAGTTCTTC. Translating it yields CASSIMAGGQNEQFF.

This rearrangement joins TRBV15 to TRBJ1-5, with 8 bases matching TRBD1. The germline gives CDR1 LNHNV, CDR2 YYDKDF (reference sequence). This CDR3 comprises 14 residues. J lost 8 bases, V lost 8 bases, and 11 bases had no gene match. CDR3 residues: CATGRQGPHEPQHF. CDR3 bases: TGTGCCACCGGACGACAGGGGCCCCACGAGCCCCAGCATTTT.

This clone has at least ten counts. This chain uses TRBV5-4 with TRBJ2-5; 9 bases map to TRBD2. This CDR3 contains 17 residues. Per germline, CDR1 SGHNT and CDR2 YYREEE (reference sequence). Trimming took 3 bases from V and 7 from J; bases not matched to a gene: 16. The CDR3 loop is CASSSPLGGGDLGTQYF. The CDR3 nucleotides read TGTGCCAGCAGCTCGCCCTTGGGCGGGGGGGACCTAGGGACCCAGTACTTC.

The chain joins TRBV15 to TRBJ1-5, with D possibly being TRBD1 (5 bases). The CDR3 is 17 residues long. Germline V CDR1 and CDR2: LNHNV, YYDKDF (reference sequence). With 1 base removed from V and 0 bases from J, the gap between germline ends came to 13 bases. The CDR3 region has the DNA TGTGCCACCAGCAGAGTGGGGGGTTGGAATAGCAATCAGCCCCAGCATTTT. This sequence encodes CATSRVGGWNSNQPQHF. Supplemented by reference TRBV15 and TRBJ1-5, the full variable domain reads DAMVIQNPRYQVTQFGKPVTLSCSQTLNHNVMYWYQQKSSQAPKLLFHYYDKDFNNEADTPDNFQSRRPNTSFCFLDIRSPGLGDTAMYLCATSRVGGWNSNQPQHFGDGTRLSIL.

This clone has only a few counts. The rearrangement joins TRBV4-3 to TRBJ1-1; the D gene is possibly TRBD1 (6 bases). CDR3 length: 16 amino acids. Germline V lookup: CDR1 LGHNA, CDR2 YSLEER. The V end lost 0 bases, the J end lost 4 bases, and 15 bases lay between the germline ends. The DNA for the CDR3 is TGCGCCAGCAGCCAAGACGGTTCAGGGGCGGGCACTGAAGCTTTCTTT. Amino acids: CASSQDGSGAGTEAFF.

This sequence joins TRBV14 and TRBJ2-3; D call uncertain. The CDR3 consists of 13 residues. The V end lost 5 bases, the J end lost 6 bases, and 12 bases lay between the germline ends. Per the germline V gene, CDR1 is SGHDN and CDR2 is FVKESK. The CDR3 coding sequence is TGTGCCAGCAGCGTAGCTCAGATTGATACGCAGTATTTT. It encodes CASSVAQIDTQYF.

This clone was detected a few times. CDR3 DNA sequence: TGTGCCAGCAGTCCCCTCGACAGGAACAATGAGCAGTTCTTC. Translation: CASSPLDRNNEQFF. J is TRBJ2-1 and V is TRBV13, with a tentative D call TRBD1 (6 bases). CDR1 PRHDT and CDR2 FYEKMQ come from the germline V gene (reference sequence). The CDR3 covers 14 residues. Trimming removed 6 bases at V and 5 bases at J, with 14 bases between.

The rearrangement links TRBV7-8 to TRBJ2-3; TRBD2 agrees at 14 bases. J lost 7 bases, V lost 4 bases, and 10 bases had no gene match. Germline V gene sequence: CDR1 SGHVS, CDR2 FQNEAQ. The CDR3 loop spans 17 amino acids. The CDR3 nucleotides read TGTGCCAGCAGCTCATCCGGGACTAGCGGGAGACCTTATACGCAGTATTTT. Translated: CASSSSGTSGRPYTQYF.

By its share, this clone is medium-sized (0.01 to 0.1%). The rearrangement joins TRBV28 to TRBJ1-2; D may be TRBD1 (6 bases). CDR1 and CDR2 (germline): MDHEN, SYDVKM. V was cut by 1 base and J by 4 bases, with 16 bases left in between. The CDR3 length is 16 residues. DNA of the CDR3: TGTGCCAGCAGTTTATTCCCTACAGGGTTGGGCTATGGCTACACCTTC. The encoded protein is CASSLFPTGLGYGYTF.

V gene TRBV19 combines with J gene TRBJ2-1; TRBD2 matches at 10 bases. Germline loops: CDR1 LNHDA, CDR2 SQIVND (reference sequence). The CDR3 spans 16 residues. Trimming at V came to 5 bases and at J to 5 bases, leaving 9 bases not matched to a gene. The CDR3 protein is CASSASTSGVNNEQFF. The CDR3 DNA is TGTGCCAGTAGTGCGTCTACTAGCGGGGTAAACAATGAGCAGTTCTTC.

The chain couples TRBV19 to TRBJ2-1; tentatively, D is TRBD2 (6 bases). The CDR3 contains 14 residues. The germline V gene encodes CDR1 LNHDA and CDR2 SQIVND (reference sequence). V was shortened by 3 bases and J by 7 bases, with 13 bases between the two germline ends. The CDR3 nucleotides are TGTGCCAGTAGTATTAGAACGGGAGAGAATGAGCAGTTCTTC. Protein: CASSIRTGENEQFF.

This clone occurred once. The rearrangement links TRBV6-5 to TRBJ2-7, with 10 bases aligning to TRBD2. CDR3 length: 16 amino acids. V shed 0 bases, J shed 2 bases, and the junction held 4 bases outside the gene matches. The germline gives CDR1 MNHEY, CDR2 SVGAGI. The CDR3 DNA reads TGTGCCAGCAGTTACTCGTCTAGCGGGAGAGCCTACGAGCAGTACTTC. Protein: CASSYSSSGRAYEQYF.

V gene TRBV5-6 combines with J gene TRBJ1-2; D not resolved. CDR3 size: 14 residues. Germline CDR1 and CDR2: SGHDT and YYEEEE. V was pared by 6 bases and J by 0 bases, with 12 bases between. CDR3 protein: CASKGVAANYGYTF. The CDR3 DNA sequence: TGTGCCAGCAAGGGTGTCGCCGCTAACTATGGCTACACCTTC.

A few counts support this clone. The V gene is TRBV27, the J gene TRBJ2-5; TRBD1 matches at 11 bases. This CDR3 has 15 residues. CDR1 is MNHEY and CDR2 is SMNVEV in the germline V gene (reference sequence). The junction had 3 bases not matched to a gene; V was cut back by 5 bases and J by 1 base. CDR3 coding DNA: TGTGCCAGCAGTGGGGACAGGGGGACCCAAGAGACCCAGTACTTC. It specifies CASSGDRGTQETQYF.

The chain has TRBV4-2 and TRBJ2-5, with 11 bases fitting TRBD2. The J call may not be correct, given that the DNA end is closer to TRBJ2-7. Per the germline V gene, CDR1 is LGHNA and CDR2 is YNFKEQ. CDR3 length: 18 amino acids. CDR3: CASSPLGGSGGVLYEQYF. In DNA form, the CDR3 reads TGTGCCAGCAGCCCCCTCGGGGGTAGCGGGGGGGTTCTCTACGAGCAGTACTTC.

This clone is termed medium-sized. The chain has TRBV9 and TRBJ2-3; TRBD2 matches at 8 bases. Germline CDR1 is SGDLS and CDR2 is YYNGEE. V gave up 0 bases and J gave up 7 bases; unmatched junction bases: 13. The CDR3 is 17 amino acids. The CDR3: CASSVVPSGRGANTQYF. The CDR3 region has the DNA TGTGCCAGCAGCGTAGTGCCGTCGGGGCGGGGGGCCAATACGCAGTATTTT.

V is TRBV7-2 and J is TRBJ1-5; maybe TRBD1 (5 bases). The CDR3 has 15 amino acids. Germline CDR1 is SGHTA and CDR2 is FQGNSA. V lost 0 bases and J 5 bases, leaving 11 bases between the germline ends. In DNA, the CDR3 is TGTGCCAGCAGCTTAGCCGCGGGACGGGATCAGCCCCAGCATTTT. Its translation is CASSLAAGRDQPQHF.

This chain joins TRBV4-3 and TRBJ2-1; possible D gene TRBD1, 5 bases. The germline V gene has CDR1 LGHNA and CDR2 YSLEER. CDR3 length: 13 amino acids. The V and J ends lost 3 bases and 5 bases respectively, with 8 bases between them. Here the CDR3 reads CASSHRADNEQFF. The CDR3 bases are TGCGCCAGCAGCCACAGGGCTGACAATGAGCAGTTCTTC.

This clone is medium-sized. The V call is TRBV9, the J call TRBJ2-5, with 10 bases identical to TRBD1. V lost 4 bases and J lost 5; bases outside the gene matches: 11. Germline V gene data show CDR1 as SGDLS and CDR2 as YYNGEE. This CDR3 has 16 residues. The CDR3 here is CASSMTGGSAWETQYF. The CDR3 bases are TGTGCCAGCAGCATGACAGGGGGCTCCGCTTGGGAGACCCAGTACTTC. Complete variable domain (other parts from reference TRBV9 and TRBJ2-5): DSGVTQTPKHLITATGQRVTLRCSPRSGDLSVYWYQQSLDQGLQFLIQYYNGEERAKGNILERFSAQQFPDLHSELNLSSLELGDSALYFCASSMTGGSAWETQYFGPGTRLLVL.

The J gene is TRBJ1-1, the V gene TRBV7-8; the D gene is possibly TRBD1 (5 bases). Germline-derived CDR1 and CDR2 are SGHVS and FQNEAQ. V lost 3 bases, J lost 6 bases, and 14 bases lay in between. The CDR3 is 14 amino acids. The CDR3: CASSFGHPGAEAFF. The DNA for the CDR3 is TGTGCCAGCAGCTTCGGACACCCCGGGGCTGAAGCTTTCTTT.

The V call is TRBV30, the J call TRBJ2-3; 13 bases are shared with TRBD2. Trimming at V came to 5 bases and at J to 0 bases, leaving 14 bases not matched to a gene. The CDR3 is made up of 19 amino acids. Germline CDR1 reads GTSNPN; CDR2 reads SVGIG (reference sequence). Here the CDR3 reads CAWVKQGLAGDFSTDTQYF. The CDR3 DNA reads as TGTGCCTGGGTCAAACAAGGACTAGCGGGGGACTTTAGCACAGATACGCAGTATTTT.